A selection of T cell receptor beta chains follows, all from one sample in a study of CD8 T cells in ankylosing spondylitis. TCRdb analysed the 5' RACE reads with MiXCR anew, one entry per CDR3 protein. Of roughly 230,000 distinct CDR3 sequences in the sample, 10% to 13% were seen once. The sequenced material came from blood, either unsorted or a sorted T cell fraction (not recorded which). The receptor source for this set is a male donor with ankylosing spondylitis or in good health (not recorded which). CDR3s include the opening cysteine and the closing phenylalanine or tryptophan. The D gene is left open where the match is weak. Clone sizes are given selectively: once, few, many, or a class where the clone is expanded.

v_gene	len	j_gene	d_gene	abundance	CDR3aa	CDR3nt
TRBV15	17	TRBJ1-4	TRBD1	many	CATSRLGQGATNEKLFF	TGTGCCACCAGCAGACTGGGACAGGGGGCAACTAATGAAAAACTGTTTTTT
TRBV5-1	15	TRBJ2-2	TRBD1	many	CASSLTGGATGELFF	TGCGCCAGCAGCTTGACAGGGGGCGCGACCGGGGAGCTGTTTTTT
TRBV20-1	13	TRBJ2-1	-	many	CSASGDSYNEQFF	TGCAGTGCTAGCGGGGACTCCTACAATGAGCAGTTCTTC
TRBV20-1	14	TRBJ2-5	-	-	CSARVGAGAETQYF	TGCAGTGCTAGAGTAGGGGCGGGGGCGGAGACCCAGTACTTC
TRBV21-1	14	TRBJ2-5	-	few	CATPPGTGYETQYF	TGTGCCACCCCCCCCGGGACAGGGTACGAGACCCAGTACTTC
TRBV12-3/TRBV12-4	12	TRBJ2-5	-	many	CASSLSPETQYF	TGTGCCAGCAGTTTGTCTCCAGAGACCCAGTACTTC
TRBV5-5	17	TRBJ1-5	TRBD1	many	CASSLARQGDSNQPQHF	TGTGCCAGCAGCTTGGCCCGACAGGGGGATAGCAATCAGCCCCAGCATTTT
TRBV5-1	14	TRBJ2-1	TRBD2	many	CASSFSGRAGEQFF	TGCGCCAGCAGCTTCAGCGGGAGGGCCGGTGAGCAGTTCTTC
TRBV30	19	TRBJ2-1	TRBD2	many	CAWSVLVSSTSGGYNEQFF	TGTGCCTGGAGTGTACTGGTATCGTCGACTAGCGGGGGGTACAATGAGCAGTTCTTC
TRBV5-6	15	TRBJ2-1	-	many	CASSLGQGRKNEQFF	TGTGCCAGCAGCTTGGGGCAGGGAAGAAAGAATGAGCAGTTCTTC
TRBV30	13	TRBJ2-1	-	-	CAWSEGFSNEQFF	TGTGCCTGGAGTGAGGGCTTCTCCAATGAGCAGTTCTTC
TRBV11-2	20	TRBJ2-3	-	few	CASSFLSLRTHRGGPDTQYF	TGTGCCAGCAGCTTTTTATCGCTTCGTACACACAGGGGGGGACCGGATACGCAGTATTTT
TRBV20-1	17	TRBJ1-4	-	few	CSASRHLAIATNEKLFF	TGCAGTGCTAGCCGGCACCTGGCTATTGCAACTAATGAAAAACTGTTTTTT
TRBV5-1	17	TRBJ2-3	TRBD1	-	CASSWTLTGQGTDTQYF	TGCGCCAGCAGCTGGACCCTCACCGGACAGGGTACAGATACGCAGTATTTT
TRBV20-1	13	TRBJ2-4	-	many	CSARGLAKNIQYF	TGCAGTGCCCGGGGGTTGGCCAAAAACATTCAGTACTTC
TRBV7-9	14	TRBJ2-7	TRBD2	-	CASGSGGPSYEQYF	TGTGCCAGCGGCAGCGGGGGGCCCTCCTACGAGCAGTACTTC
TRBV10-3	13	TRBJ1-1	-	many	CAIRKARDTEAFF	TGTGCCATCAGAAAGGCGAGGGACACTGAAGCTTTCTTT
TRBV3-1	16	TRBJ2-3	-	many	CASSHRGRGPGDTQYF	TGTGCCAGCAGCCACCGGGGGAGGGGGCCGGGAGATACGCAGTATTTT
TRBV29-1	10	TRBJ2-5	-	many	CSVDPETQYF	TGCAGCGTTGATCCGGAGACCCAGTACTTC
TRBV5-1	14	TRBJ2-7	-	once	CASSTGTDTYEQYF	TGCGCCAGCTCCACCGGGACGGATACCTACGAGCAGTACTTC
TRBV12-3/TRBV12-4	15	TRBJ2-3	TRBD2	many	CASSPTSGGTDTQYF	TGTGCCAGCAGCCCAACTAGCGGGGGCACAGATACGCAGTATTTT
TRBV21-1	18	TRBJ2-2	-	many	CASSKKNRTQVRTGELFF	TGTGCCAGCAGCAAAAAGAACCGGACTCAAGTACGCACCGGGGAGCTGTTTTTT
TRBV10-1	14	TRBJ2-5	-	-	CASSESGDQETQYF	TGCGCCAGCAGTGAGTCGGGGGACCAAGAGACCCAGTACTTC
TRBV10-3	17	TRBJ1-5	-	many	CAISESDRVWTNQPQHF	TGTGCCATCAGTGAGTCTGACCGGGTTTGGACGAATCAGCCCCAGCATTTT
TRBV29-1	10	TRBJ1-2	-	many	CSVTGYGYTF	TGCAGCGTTACCGGCTATGGCTACACCTTC
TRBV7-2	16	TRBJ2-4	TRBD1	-	CASSPGQGVAKNIQYF	TGTGCCAGCAGTCCAGGACAGGGGGTGGCCAAAAACATTCAGTACTTC
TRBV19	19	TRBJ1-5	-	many	CASSSGPQARLYSNQPQHF	TGTGCCAGTAGTTCCGGCCCACAGGCGCGGCTTTATAGCAATCAGCCCCAGCATTTT
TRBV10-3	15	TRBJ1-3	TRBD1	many	CAISASDRWGNTIYF	TGTGCCATCAGTGCTTCGGACAGGTGGGGGAACACCATATATTTT
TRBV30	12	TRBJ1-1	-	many	CAWSDWSGQAFF	TGTGCCTGGAGTGATTGGTCGGGGCAAGCTTTCTTT
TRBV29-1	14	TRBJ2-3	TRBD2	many	CSVEWRGGPDTQYF	TGCAGCGTTGAATGGCGCGGGGGGCCAGATACGCAGTATTTT
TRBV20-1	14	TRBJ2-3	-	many	CSAPFPGNHGTQYF	TGCAGTGCCCCCTTCCCGGGGAACCATGGTACGCAGTATTTT
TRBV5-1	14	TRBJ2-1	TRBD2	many	CASSPRLADNEQFF	TGCGCCAGCAGCCCCCGACTAGCGGACAATGAGCAGTTCTTC
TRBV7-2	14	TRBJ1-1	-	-	CASSQGAASTEAFF	TGTGCCAGCAGCCAGGGTGCCGCGAGCACTGAAGCTTTCTTT
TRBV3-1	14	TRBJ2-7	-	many	CASSQVPGTYEQYF	TGTGCCAGCAGCCAAGTTCCAGGGACCTACGAGCAGTACTTC
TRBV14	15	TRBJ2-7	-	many	CASSQVGLHSYEQYF	TGTGCCAGCAGCCAAGTGGGGTTGCACTCCTACGAGCAGTACTTC
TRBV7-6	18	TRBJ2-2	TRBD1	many	CASSLGHPGQGASGELFF	TGTGCCAGCAGCTTAGGCCACCCGGGACAGGGGGCATCCGGGGAGCTGTTTTTT
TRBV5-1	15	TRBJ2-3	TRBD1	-	CASRLRTGGTDTQYF	TGCGCCAGCAGGCTGAGGACAGGGGGCACAGATACGCAGTATTTT
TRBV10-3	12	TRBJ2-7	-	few	CAVRDRAYEQYF	TGTGCCGTCCGGGACCGGGCCTACGAGCAGTACTTC
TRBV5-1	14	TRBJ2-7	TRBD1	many	CASSLGDSFYEQYF	TGCGCCAGCAGCTTGGGGGACAGCTTCTACGAGCAGTACTTC
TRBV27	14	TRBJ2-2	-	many	CASRRGIGTGELFF	TGTGCCAGCAGGCGTGGGATTGGCACCGGGGAGCTGTTTTTT
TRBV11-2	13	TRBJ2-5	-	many	CASERGGGETQYF	TGTGCCAGCGAGCGAGGGGGTGGAGAGACCCAGTACTTC
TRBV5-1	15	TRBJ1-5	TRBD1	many	CASSWTGGESQPQHF	TGCGCCAGCAGCTGGACAGGGGGCGAAAGTCAGCCCCAGCATTTT
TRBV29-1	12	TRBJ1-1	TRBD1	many	CSVKQGAGEAFF	TGCAGCGTCAAACAGGGGGCTGGTGAAGCTTTCTTT
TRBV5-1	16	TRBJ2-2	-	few	CASSPLGLGNTGELFF	TGCGCCAGCAGCCCCCTTGGGCTTGGAAACACCGGGGAGCTGTTTTTT
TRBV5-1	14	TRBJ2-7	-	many	CASMAGESTYEQYF	TGCGCCAGCATGGCAGGGGAGTCTACCTACGAGCAGTACTTC
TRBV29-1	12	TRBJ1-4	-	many	CSVARVGEKLFF	TGCAGCGTTGCCAGGGTAGGCGAAAAACTGTTTTTT
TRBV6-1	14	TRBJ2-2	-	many	CASSEAAGAGELFF	TGTGCCAGCTCAGAGGCTGCCGGAGCCGGGGAGCTGTTTTTT
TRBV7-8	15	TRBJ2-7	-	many	CASSLVGGFGYEQYF	TGTGCCAGCAGCTTAGTGGGGGGATTCGGTTACGAGCAGTACTTC
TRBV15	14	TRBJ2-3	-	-	CATSDGGVEDTQYF	TGTGCCACCAGCGATGGGGGCGTAGAAGATACGCAGTATTTT
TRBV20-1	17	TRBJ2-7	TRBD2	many	CSATPGLAGRISYEQYF	TGCAGTGCCACGCCAGGACTAGCGGGAAGAATCTCCTACGAGCAGTACTTC
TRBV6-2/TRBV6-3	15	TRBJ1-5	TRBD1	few	CASTQSGQGNQPQHF	TGTGCCAGCACCCAGTCGGGACAGGGAAATCAGCCCCAGCATTTT
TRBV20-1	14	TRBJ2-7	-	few	CSAGRTRSTYEQYF	TGCAGTGCTGGACGGACCCGCTCGACCTACGAGCAGTACTTC
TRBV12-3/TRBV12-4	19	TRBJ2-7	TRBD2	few	CASSLAPFGLAGGSYEQYF	TGTGCCAGCAGTTTAGCGCCCTTCGGACTAGCGGGAGGGTCCTACGAGCAGTACTTC
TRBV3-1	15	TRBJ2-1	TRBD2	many	CASSPGEGGPQEQFF	TGTGCCAGCAGCCCCGGGGAGGGTGGCCCCCAAGAGCAGTTCTTC
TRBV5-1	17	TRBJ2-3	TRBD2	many	CASSLGLQRGVTDTQYF	TGCGCCAGCAGCTTGGGCCTCCAGCGGGGGGTCACAGATACGCAGTATTTT
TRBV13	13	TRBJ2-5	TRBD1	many	CASSLGTVETQYF	TGTGCCAGCAGCTTGGGGACAGTCGAGACCCAGTACTTC
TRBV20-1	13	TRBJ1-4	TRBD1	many	CSASRDRNEKLFF	TGCAGTGCCTCCCGGGACAGAAATGAAAAACTGTTTTTT
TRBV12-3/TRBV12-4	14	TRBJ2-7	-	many	CASSSRVSGYEQYF	TGTGCCAGCAGTTCCAGGGTGTCCGGCTACGAGCAGTACTTC
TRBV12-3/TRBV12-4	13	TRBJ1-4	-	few	CASRAQGREKLFF	TGTGCCAGCAGAGCCCAGGGGAGGGAAAAACTGTTTTTT